This T cell receptor beta chain emerged from a study of shared clonotypes between healthy human individuals (dated by TCRdb to about 2020). In the study overall: Three men and a couple of women, aged 18 to 49 years, made up the cohort. For each donor, three plates each were used for CD4 naive and CD4 memory, two plates were used for CD8 naive, and one plate was used for CD8 memory. To estimate repertoire size and how much clonotypes are shared between individuals, the study performed deep sequencing of blood TCR repertoires from roughly five healthy adults. To increase sequencing depth and limit assay-specific biases, TCR repertoire library preparation and sequencing were carried out by different laboratories using diverse techniques. Between about 0.8 and 9 billion PBMCs per donor were obtained by leukapheresis. Points the paper makes about the study in general: Approximately 4.8% of naive CD4, 3.5% of naive CD8, around 2.3% of memory CD4, and 0.35% to 0.4% of memory CD8 clonotypes were shared across a few donors. Higher generation probabilities were observed for clonotypes shared by all four sorted-subset donors than for non-shared clonotypes. Based on pairwise subsampling, the degree of clonotype sharing among donors was expected to be affected by sequencing depth. Sampling was restricted to blood, and TCR repertoires in tissue are likely to differ from TCR repertoires in blood. The genetic and exposure-history diversity represented was limited by the small number of donors. Incomplete sequencing was indicated by rarefaction of sorted-subset datasets, despite the large sequencing depth. Naive subsets generally had larger estimated clonotype richness than memory subsets.

Donors were healthy HIV-negative adults with no recently reported acute infections or vaccinations. Every donor was a Caucasian adult residing in Nashville, Tennessee, USA. CD4+ T cells were enriched through magnetic negative selection, after which naive cells were positively selected on CD45RA and the remaining negative fraction served as the memory subset. Blood was obtained by leukapheresis, after which PBMCs were separated by Ficoll-Histopaque density gradient centrifugation and cryopreserved in liquid nitrogen vapor phase. Purity and quantity of every magnetically sorted T cell population were checked by analytical flow cytometry. Genomic DNA was isolated from every sorted fraction and measured by UV absorbance on a Nanodrop 2000c. Using the deep immunoSEQ assay, TCR CDR3 regions were amplified from genomic DNA by multiplex PCR. Extracted genomic DNA from each cell subset was distributed evenly across all wells of several immunoSEQ 96-well plates, and each plate was treated as a replicate. For sorted subsets, approximately 210 ng of genomic DNA, equivalent to 25,000 to 35,000 T cell genomes, went into each replicate PCR. Purified libraries were quantified with a Qubit 3.0 fluorometer, sized on a Bioanalyzer 2100, and re-quantified with the KAPA Library Quantification kit. Every immunoSEQ 96-well plate was sequenced on a separate single-read 150-cycle Illumina NextSeq 550 flow cell. The source study handled its data this way. Because the immunoSEQ output held only junctional sequences and lacked quality scores, the filtering could not match the filtering applied to full-length reads. Sequences were annotated with PyIR, a Python wrapper for IgBLAST v1.9, using IMGT germline references to assign V/J genes and CDR3. Reads were filtered out if the reads had weak V/J assignments (E-value above 1e-6), no CDR3, stop codons, out-of-frame junctions, or ambiguous translated residues. V3J clonotypes were defined as sequences sharing the same inferred V gene, J gene, and CDR3 amino acid sequence. Percentage overlap between repertoires was computed as shared unique clonotypes divided by the size of the smaller repertoire. Repertoire richness was assessed with RTK rarefaction, the Chao1 estimator, and Recon v2.1 estimates of unobserved clonotypes. Generation probabilities for all TCRbeta clonotypes obtained by the gDNA method from a handful of donors were computed using OLGA. Here the immuneACCESS table is served through TCRdb, limited to in-frame sequences with V and J called. Missing clones are a known gap in these copies; in checked studies unresolved V genes cover under half, and the rest lacks a known reason. V and J calls and clone size are copied from that table; D and trimming were computed from the DNA. Counted in this sample were fewer than 1.8 million clones; around 98.5% of them appeared once. The top ten clonotypes cover approximately 0.4% of the sample.

This clone came up once. It has no known antigen specificity. The sample holds no much larger clone one base away, and base qualities are not on file. From its cysteine to its phenylalanine, the CDR3 spans 17 amino acids. The read is trimmed to its CDR3 DNA, 51 bases read in frame from base 1. At the junction V is shortened by 4 bases and J by 4 bases; bases outside the gene matches: 12. In the germline V gene, CDR1 corresponds to SGHTS and CDR2 to YDEGEE. Material: naive CD4+ T cells sorted from blood. Reading the label with the study, this specimen's cell subset or site is: CD45RA+ positively selected. The rearrangement combines TRBV5-8 with TRBJ2-5, with 11 bases matching TRBD2. The TCR originated in a man younger than 40 in good health. The DNA is as follows: TGTGCCAGCAGCCCCCACTTACTAGCGGGAGTACTAGAGACCCAGTACTTC. It is translated as CASSPHLLAGVLETQYF.